The T cell receptor beta chain under discussion was sequenced for a study of T cells after posttransplantation cyclophosphamide. General study points: Tissue-infiltrating T cells from skin or gut overlapped little with blood T cells. Later post-transplant blood repertoires were often dominated by donor CD8+ memory clones. TRB clonality was highly associated with recipient CMV seropositivity and reactivation.

This clone appeared once. Its antigen is undetermined. Controls had myeloablative marrow grafts with methotrexate and calcineurin inhibitor, sampled at 1 year. The protocol was immunoSEQ multiplex PCR, while the TCRdb copy is restricted to in-frame clones and leaves out a portion. The sample lists roughly 15,000 clones, 80% to 90% occurring once. Germline-derived CDR1 and CDR2 are SGDLS and YYNGEE. The J segment lost 4 bases and the V segment lost 3 bases, leaving 4 bases of the junction unmatched. The CDR3 extends over 13 amino acids. The sequencing used PBMCs, collected 441 days after allogeneic stem cell transplant with calcineurin inhibitor and methotrexate. The origin of this receptor is a male patient in his thirties who received an allogeneic stem cell transplant from an unrelated donor, was CMV-positive, and had acute and chronic GVHD. A subset of T cells may come from the graft donor. The chain is built from TRBV9 and TRBJ2-7; 7 bases align to TRBD1. In nucleotides, the CDR3 is TGTGCCAGCAGCGGACAGGGACATTACGAGCAGTACTTC. Translation: CASSGQGHYEQYF.